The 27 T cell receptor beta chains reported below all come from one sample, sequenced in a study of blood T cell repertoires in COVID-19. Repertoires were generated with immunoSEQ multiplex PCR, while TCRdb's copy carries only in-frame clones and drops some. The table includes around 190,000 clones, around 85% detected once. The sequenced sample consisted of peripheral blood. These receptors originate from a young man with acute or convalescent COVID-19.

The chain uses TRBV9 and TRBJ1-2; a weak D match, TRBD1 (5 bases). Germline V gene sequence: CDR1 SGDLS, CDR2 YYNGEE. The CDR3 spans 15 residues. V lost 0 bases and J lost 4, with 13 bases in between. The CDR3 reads CASSVEAGSLYGYTF. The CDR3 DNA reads TGTGCCAGCAGCGTAGAGGCAGGGTCACTCTATGGCTACACCTTC. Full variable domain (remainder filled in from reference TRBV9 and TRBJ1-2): DSGVTQTPKHLITATGQRVTLRCSPRSGDLSVYWYQQSLDQGLQFLIQYYNGEERAKGNILERFSAQQFPDLHSELNLSSLELGDSALYFCASSVEAGSLYGYTFGSGTRLTVV.

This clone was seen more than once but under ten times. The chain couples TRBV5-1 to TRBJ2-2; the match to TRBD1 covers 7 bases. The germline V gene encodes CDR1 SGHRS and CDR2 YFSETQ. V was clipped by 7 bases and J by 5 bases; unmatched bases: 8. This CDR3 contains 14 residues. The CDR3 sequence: CASSGSRGTGELFF. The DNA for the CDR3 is TGCGCCAGCTCCGGGTCCAGGGGGACCGGGGAGCTGTTTTTT.

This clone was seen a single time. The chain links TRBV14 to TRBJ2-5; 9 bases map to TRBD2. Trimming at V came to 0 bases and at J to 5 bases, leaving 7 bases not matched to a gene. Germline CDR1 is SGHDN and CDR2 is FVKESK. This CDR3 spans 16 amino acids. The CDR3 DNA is TGTGCCAGCAGCCAAGATATAGCGGGAGTTCCCGAGACCCAGTACTTC. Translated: CASSQDIAGVPETQYF. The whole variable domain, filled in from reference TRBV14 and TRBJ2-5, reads EAGVTQFPSHSVIEKGQTVTLRCDPISGHDNLYWYRRVMGKEIKFLLHFVKESKQDESGMPNNRFLAERTGGTYSTLKVQPAELEDSGVYFCASSQDIAGVPETQYFGPGTRLLVL.

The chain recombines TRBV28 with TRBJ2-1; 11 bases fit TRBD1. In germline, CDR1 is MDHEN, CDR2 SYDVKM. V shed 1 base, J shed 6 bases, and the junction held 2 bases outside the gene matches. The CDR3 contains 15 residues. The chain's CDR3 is CASSLYGTGGNEQFF. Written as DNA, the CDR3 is TGTGCCAGCAGTTTATATGGGACAGGGGGCAATGAGCAGTTCTTC. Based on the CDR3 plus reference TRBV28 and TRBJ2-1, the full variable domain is DVKVTQSSRYLVKRTGEKVFLECVQDMDHENMFWYRQDPGLGLRLIYFSYDVKMKEKGDIPEGYSVSREKKERFSLILESASTNQTSMYLCASSLYGTGGNEQFFGPGTRLTVL.

CDR3 coding DNA: TGTGCCAGCAGGGCTAGTGACTGGAGAACTCAGCCCCAGCATTTT. Translating it yields CASRASDWRTQPQHF. The rearrangement joins TRBV28 to TRBJ1-5; D is uncertain. Germline CDR1 reads MDHEN; CDR2 reads SYDVKM. V lost 6 bases and J lost 6, with 18 bases in between. This CDR3 spans 15 amino acids.

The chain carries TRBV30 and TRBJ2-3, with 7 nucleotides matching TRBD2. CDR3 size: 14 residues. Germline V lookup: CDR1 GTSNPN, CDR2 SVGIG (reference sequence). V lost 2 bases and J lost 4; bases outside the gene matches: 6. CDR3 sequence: CAWSKGGSPDTQYF. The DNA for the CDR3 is TGTGCCTGGAGTAAGGGCGGGAGTCCAGATACGCAGTATTTT.

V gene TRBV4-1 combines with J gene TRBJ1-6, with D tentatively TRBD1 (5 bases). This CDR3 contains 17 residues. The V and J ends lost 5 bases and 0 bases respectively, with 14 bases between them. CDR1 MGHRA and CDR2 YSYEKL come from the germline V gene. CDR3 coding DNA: TGCGCCAGCAGCTCCGCAGGGCCGAGCTCCTATAATTCACCCCTCCACTTT. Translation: CASSSAGPSSYNSPLHF.

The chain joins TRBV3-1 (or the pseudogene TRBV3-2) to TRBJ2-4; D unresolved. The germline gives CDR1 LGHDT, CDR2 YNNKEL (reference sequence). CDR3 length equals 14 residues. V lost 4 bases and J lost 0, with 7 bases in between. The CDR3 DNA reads TGTGCCAGCAGCCCAGTGCTAGCCAAAAACATTCAGTACTTC. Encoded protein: CASSPVLAKNIQYF.

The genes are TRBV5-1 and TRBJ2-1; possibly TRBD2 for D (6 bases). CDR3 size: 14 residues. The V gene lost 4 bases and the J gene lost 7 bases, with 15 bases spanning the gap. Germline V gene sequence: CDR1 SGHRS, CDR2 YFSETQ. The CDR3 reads CASSAGTGENEQFF. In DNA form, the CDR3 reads TGCGCCAGCAGCGCCGGGACGGGGGAAAATGAGCAGTTCTTC.

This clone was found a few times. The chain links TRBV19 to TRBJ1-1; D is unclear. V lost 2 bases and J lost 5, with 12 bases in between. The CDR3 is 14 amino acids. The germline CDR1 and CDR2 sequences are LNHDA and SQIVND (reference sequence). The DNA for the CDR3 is TGTGCCAGTAGTATACGGGTCGGAGGAACTGAAGCTTTCTTT. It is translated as CASSIRVGGTEAFF.

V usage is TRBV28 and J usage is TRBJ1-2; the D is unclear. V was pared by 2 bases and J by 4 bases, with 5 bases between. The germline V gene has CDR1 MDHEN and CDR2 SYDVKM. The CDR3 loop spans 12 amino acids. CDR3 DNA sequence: TGTGCCAGCAGTTTAGCGGGCTATGGCTACACCTTC. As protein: CASSLAGYGYTF.

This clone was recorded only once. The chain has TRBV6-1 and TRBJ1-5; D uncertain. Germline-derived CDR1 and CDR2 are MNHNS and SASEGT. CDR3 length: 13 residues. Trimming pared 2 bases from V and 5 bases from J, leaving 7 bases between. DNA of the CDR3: TGTGCCAGCAGTGAAAAATCTTATCAGCCCCAGCATTTT. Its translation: CASSEKSYQPQHF.

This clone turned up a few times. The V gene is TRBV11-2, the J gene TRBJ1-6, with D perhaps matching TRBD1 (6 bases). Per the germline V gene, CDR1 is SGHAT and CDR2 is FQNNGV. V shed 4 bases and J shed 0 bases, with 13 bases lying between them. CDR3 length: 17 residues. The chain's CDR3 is CASSSGHPSSYNSPLHF. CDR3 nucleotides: TGTGCCAGCAGCTCGGGACACCCGAGCTCCTATAATTCACCCCTCCACTTT.

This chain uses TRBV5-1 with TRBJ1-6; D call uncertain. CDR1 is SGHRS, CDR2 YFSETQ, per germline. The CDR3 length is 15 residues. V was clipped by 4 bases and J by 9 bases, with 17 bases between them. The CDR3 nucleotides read TGCGCCAGCAGCCGTGGCCCAGACATGACTTCACCCCTCCACTTT. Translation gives CASSRGPDMTSPLHF.

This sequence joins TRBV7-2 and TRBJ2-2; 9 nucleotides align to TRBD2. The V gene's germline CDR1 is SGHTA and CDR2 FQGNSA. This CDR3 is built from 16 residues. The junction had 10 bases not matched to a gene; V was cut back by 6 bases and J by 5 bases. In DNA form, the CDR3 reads TGTGCCAGCAGACAGAGCGGGGGGATTGGGACCGGGGAGCTGTTTTTT. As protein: CASRQSGGIGTGELFF. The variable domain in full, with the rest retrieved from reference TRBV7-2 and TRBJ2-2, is GAGVSQSPSNKVTEKGKDVELRCDPISGHTALYWYRQSLGQGLEFLIYFQGNSAPDKSGLPSDRFSAERTGGSVSTLTIQRTQQEDSAVYLCASRQSGGIGTGELFFGEGSRLTVL.

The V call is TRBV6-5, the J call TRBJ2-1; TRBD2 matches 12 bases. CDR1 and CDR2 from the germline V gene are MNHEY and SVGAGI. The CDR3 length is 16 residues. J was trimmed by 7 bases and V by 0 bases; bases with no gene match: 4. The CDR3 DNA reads TGTGCCAGCAGTTACTCGGCTAGCGGGAGGGTTAATGAGCAGTTCTTC. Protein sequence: CASSYSASGRVNEQFF.

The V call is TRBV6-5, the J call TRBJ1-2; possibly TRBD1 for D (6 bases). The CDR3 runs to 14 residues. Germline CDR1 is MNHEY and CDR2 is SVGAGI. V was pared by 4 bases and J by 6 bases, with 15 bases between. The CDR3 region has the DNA TGTGCCAGCAGTTTGGGCCAACAGGGCAATGGCTACACCTTC. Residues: CASSLGQQGNGYTF.

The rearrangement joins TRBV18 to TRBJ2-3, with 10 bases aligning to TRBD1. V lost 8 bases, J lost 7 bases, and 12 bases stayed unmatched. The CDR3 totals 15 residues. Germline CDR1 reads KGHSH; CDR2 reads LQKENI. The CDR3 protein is CASQARDRGPHTQYF. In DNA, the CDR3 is TGTGCCAGCCAGGCGCGGGACAGGGGACCGCATACGCAGTATTTT.

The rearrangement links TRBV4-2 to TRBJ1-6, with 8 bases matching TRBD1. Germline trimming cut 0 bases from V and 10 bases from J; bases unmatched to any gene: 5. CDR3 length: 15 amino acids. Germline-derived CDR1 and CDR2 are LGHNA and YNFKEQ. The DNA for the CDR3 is TGTGCCAGCAGCCAAGATGACAGGGGAAGCTCACCCCTCCACTTT. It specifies CASSQDDRGSSPLHF.

The CDR3 DNA sequence: TGTGCCAGCAGCCAAGCGGGCGGCGGGGGGGTCTACGAGCAGTACTTC. Residues: CASSQAGGGGVYEQYF. J is TRBJ2-7 and V is TRBV7-6; TRBD2 agrees at 9 bases. J was trimmed by 3 bases and V by 5 bases; bases with no gene match: 11. CDR1 is SGHVS, CDR2 FNYEAQ, per germline. The length of the CDR3 is 16 residues.

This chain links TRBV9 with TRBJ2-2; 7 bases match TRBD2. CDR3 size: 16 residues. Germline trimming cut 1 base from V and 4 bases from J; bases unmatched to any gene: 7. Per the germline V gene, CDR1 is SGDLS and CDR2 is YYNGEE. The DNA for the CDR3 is TGTGCCAGCAGCGTATTCGCGGGGGAATTCACCGGGGAGCTGTTTTTT. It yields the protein CASSVFAGEFTGELFF.

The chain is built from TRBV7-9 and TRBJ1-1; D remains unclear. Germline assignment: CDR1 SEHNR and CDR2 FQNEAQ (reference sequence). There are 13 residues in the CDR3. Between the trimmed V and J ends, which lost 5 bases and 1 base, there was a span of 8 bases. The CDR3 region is CASSTPGNTEAFF. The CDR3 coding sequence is TGTGCCAGCAGCACCCCAGGGAACACTGAAGCTTTCTTT.

In nucleotides, the CDR3 is TGTGCCAGCAACCCAGGACTAGCCGTAAATGAGCAGTTCTTC. This codes for CASNPGLAVNEQFF. J is TRBJ2-1 and V is TRBV5-8; 8 bases line up with TRBD2. Germline-derived CDR1 and CDR2 are SGHTS and YDEGEE. The V and J ends lost 6 bases and 7 bases, in that order; junction bases with no gene match: 9. This CDR3 is 14 amino acids long.

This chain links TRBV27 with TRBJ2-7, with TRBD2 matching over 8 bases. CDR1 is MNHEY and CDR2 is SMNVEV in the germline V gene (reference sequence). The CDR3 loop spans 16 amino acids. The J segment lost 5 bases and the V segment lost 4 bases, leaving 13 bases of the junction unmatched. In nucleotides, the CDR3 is TGTGCCAGCAGTTCAAGGAGCCTAGCGGGTTTAAACGAGCAGTACTTC. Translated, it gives CASSSRSLAGLNEQYF.

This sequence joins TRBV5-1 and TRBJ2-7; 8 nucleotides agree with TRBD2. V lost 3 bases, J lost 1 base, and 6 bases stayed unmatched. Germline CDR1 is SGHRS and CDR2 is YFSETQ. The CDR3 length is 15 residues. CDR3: CASSWTAGASYEQYF. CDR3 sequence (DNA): TGCGCCAGCAGCTGGACAGCGGGAGCATCCTACGAGCAGTACTTC.

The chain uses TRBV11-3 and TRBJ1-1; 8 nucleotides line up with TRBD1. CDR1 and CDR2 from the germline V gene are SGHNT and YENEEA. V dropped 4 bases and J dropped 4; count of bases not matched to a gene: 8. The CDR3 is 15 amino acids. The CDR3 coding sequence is TGTGCCAGCAGCTCAGGACAGGGCGGGGGCACTGAAGCTTTCTTT. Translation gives CASSSGQGGGTEAFF.

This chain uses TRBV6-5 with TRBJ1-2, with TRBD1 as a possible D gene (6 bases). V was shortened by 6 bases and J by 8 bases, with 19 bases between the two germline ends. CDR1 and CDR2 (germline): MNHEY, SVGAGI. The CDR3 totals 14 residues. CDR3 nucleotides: TGTGCCAGCAGAGGGGTATCAGGGGCTGGGGGCTACACCTTC. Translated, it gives CASRGVSGAGGYTF.